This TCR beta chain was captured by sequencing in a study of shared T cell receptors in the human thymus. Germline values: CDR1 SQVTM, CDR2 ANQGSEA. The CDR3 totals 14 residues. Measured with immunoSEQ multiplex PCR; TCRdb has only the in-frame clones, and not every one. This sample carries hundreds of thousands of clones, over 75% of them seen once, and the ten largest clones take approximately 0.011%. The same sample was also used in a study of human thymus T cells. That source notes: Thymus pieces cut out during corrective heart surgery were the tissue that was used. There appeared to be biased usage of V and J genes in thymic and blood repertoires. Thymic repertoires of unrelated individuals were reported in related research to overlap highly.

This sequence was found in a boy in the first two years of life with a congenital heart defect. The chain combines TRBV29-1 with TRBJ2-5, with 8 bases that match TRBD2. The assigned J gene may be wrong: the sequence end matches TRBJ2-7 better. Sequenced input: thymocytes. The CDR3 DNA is TGCAGCATCATAGCGGGGCCCCAAGGGTACGAGCAGTACTTC. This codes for CSIIAGPQGYEQYF.